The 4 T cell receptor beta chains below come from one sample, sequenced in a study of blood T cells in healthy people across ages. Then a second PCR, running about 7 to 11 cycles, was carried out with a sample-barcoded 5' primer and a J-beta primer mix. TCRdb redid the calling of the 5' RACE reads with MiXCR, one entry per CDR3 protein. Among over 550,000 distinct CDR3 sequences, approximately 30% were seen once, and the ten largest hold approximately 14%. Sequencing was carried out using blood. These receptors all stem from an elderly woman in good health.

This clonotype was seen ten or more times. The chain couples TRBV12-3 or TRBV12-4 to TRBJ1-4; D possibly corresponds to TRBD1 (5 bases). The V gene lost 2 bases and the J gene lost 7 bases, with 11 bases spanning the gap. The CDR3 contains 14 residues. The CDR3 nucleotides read TGTGCCAGCAGTTTACGGCAGGGTGGTGAAAAACTGTTTTTT. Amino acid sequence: CASSLRQGGEKLFF.

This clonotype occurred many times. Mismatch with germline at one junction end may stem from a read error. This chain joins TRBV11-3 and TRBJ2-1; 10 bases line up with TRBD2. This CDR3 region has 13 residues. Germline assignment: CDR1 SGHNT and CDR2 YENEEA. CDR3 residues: CASSLGLANEQFF. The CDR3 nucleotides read TGCGCCAGCAGCTTGGGACTAGCGAATGAGCAGTTCTTC.

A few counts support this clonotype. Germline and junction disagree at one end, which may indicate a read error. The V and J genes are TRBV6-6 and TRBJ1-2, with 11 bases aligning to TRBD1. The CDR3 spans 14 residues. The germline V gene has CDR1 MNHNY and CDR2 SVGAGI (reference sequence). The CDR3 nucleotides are TGTGCCGGCAGTCGGGACAGGGGGATGGATGGCTACACCTTC. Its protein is CAGSRDRGMDGYTF.

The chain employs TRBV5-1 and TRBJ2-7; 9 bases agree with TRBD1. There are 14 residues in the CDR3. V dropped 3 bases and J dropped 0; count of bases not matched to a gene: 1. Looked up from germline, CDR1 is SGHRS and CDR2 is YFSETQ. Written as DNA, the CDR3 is TGCGCCAGCAGCTGGGACAGGGTCTCCTACGAGCAGTACTTC. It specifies CASSWDRVSYEQYF.